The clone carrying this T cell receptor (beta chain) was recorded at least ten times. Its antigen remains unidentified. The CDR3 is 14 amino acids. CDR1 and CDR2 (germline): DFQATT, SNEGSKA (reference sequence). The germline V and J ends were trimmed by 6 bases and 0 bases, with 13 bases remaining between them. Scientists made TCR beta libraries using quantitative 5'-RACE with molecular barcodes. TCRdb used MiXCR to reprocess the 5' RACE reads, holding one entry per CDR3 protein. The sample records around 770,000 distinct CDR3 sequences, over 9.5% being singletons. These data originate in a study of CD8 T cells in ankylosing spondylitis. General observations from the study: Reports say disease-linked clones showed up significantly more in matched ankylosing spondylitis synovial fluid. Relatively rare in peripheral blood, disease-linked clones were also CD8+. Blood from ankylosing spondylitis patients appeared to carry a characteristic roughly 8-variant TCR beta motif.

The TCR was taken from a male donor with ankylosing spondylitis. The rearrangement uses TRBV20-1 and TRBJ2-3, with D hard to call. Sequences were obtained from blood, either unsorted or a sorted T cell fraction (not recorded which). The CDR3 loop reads CSAAPDASTDTQYF. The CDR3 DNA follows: TGCAGTGCCGCGCCAGACGCTAGCACAGATACGCAGTATTTT.